This T cell receptor (beta chain) appears in the sequencing data of a study of tissue T cells after allogeneic stem cell transplantation. Study outcomes and limitations: Some tissue clones might be persisting host cells; their alloreactivity or antigen specificity was not determined.

The V gene end was trimmed by 4 bases and the J gene end by 0 bases; junction bases not matched to a gene: 7. The CDR3 loop spans 16 amino acids. Germline V gene data show CDR1 as PRHDT and CDR2 as FYEKMQ (reference sequence). Concerning this clone itself: The antigen remains unidentified.

Sequencing was performed with immunoSEQ multiplex PCR; in TCRdb, only in-frame clones are kept and a portion is missing. The table records tens of thousands of clones, 65% to 90% of them present only once. The TCR was taken from a woman between 18 and 55 years old who later had graft-versus-host disease after an allogeneic stem cell transplant. The source material was blood, sampled before transplantation. This rearrangement joins TRBV13 to TRBJ2-5; TRBD1 agrees at 8 bases. The CDR3 spells CASSSAPDRDQETQYF. The CDR3 DNA sequence: TGTGCCAGCAGCTCAGCCCCGGACAGGGACCAAGAGACCCAGTACTTC.